Listed here is a single T cell receptor beta chain. The protocol was immunoSEQ multiplex PCR, while the TCRdb copy is restricted to in-frame clones and leaves out a portion. Among roughly 97,000 clones, approximately 85% were seen once, and the ten largest hold over 0.75%. These data belong to a study of T cell clones after liver transplantation. The V segment lost 2 bases and the J segment 2 bases; nucleotides outside the gene matches: 4. This CDR3 has 15 residues. Germline-derived CDR1 and CDR2 are MNHNY and SVGAGI (reference sequence). This receptor was taken from a human donor who received a liver transplant. Sequencing used CD4+ T cells from blood, obtained before liver transplant. The rearrangement links TRBV6-6 to TRBJ1-2; 8 bases fit TRBD1. Here the CDR3 DNA reads TGTGCCAGCAGTTACGGACAGGGTAGGAACTATGGCTACACCTTC. Translation: CASSYGQGRNYGYTF.